Here is one T cell receptor beta chain with its context. Its specificity is not known. Repertoires were generated with immunoSEQ multiplex PCR, while TCRdb's copy carries only in-frame clones and drops some. This table holds 100,000 to 150,000 clones, about 96% found once. The donors were members of the roughly 130-subject validation cohort (separate from the 666-subject first cohort). This sample was taken from a study of cytomegalovirus exposure and HLA in healthy donors. For the study at large: The use of the same platform for the 120 or so validation repertoires and the 600 to 700 first-cohort repertoires was reported by a later analysis. The study, taken as a whole, reports: The authors enumerated over 150 TCR beta chains as linked to cytomegalovirus. According to a subsequent analysis, TCR clusters identified in the first cohort showed a tendency to co-occur across the 100 to 150 validation repertoires.

The receptor was isolated from a man younger than 30 in good health and CMV-seronegative. Specimen: PBMCs.

Here the CDR3 reads CASGSDSGISYEQYF. In DNA, the CDR3 is TGTGCTAGTGGTTCGGATAGCGGGATCTCCTACGAGCAGTACTTC. V is TRBV12-5 and J is TRBJ2-7; 8 bases are a match to TRBD2. Unmatched junction bases numbered 5, after V lost 4 bases and J lost 0 bases. CDR3 length: 15 residues. Germline V gene data show CDR1 as LGHNT and CDR2 as FRNRAP.